This paragraph reports one T cell receptor beta chain. Authors' methods: Estimated nucleated cell counts came from reference gene primer amplification. Measured with immunoSEQ multiplex PCR; TCRdb has only the in-frame clones, and not every one. D and trimming come from the DNA, and the V and J calls and clone size come from that table. Found here are around 250,000 clones, 65% to 85% of them singletons; the top ten hold over 1.5%. These data belong to a study of blood T cell repertoires in COVID-19. Overall study context: In each case, the material was cDNA or gDNA derived from T cells, B-cell-depleted T cells, or PBMCs.

V lost 0 bases and J lost 4, with 18 bases in between. The germline V gene encodes CDR1 MGHRA and CDR2 YSYEKL. The CDR3 is 17 residues long. This chain links TRBV4-1 with TRBJ1-1; D unclear. Sequencing input: peripheral blood. The sequence came from a woman aged 40 to 50 who had recovered from COVID-19. This CDR3 reads CASSQESRRGEGTEAFF. DNA for the CDR3: TGCGCCAGCAGCCAAGAGTCCCGGCGGGGAGAGGGCACTGAAGCTTTCTTT.